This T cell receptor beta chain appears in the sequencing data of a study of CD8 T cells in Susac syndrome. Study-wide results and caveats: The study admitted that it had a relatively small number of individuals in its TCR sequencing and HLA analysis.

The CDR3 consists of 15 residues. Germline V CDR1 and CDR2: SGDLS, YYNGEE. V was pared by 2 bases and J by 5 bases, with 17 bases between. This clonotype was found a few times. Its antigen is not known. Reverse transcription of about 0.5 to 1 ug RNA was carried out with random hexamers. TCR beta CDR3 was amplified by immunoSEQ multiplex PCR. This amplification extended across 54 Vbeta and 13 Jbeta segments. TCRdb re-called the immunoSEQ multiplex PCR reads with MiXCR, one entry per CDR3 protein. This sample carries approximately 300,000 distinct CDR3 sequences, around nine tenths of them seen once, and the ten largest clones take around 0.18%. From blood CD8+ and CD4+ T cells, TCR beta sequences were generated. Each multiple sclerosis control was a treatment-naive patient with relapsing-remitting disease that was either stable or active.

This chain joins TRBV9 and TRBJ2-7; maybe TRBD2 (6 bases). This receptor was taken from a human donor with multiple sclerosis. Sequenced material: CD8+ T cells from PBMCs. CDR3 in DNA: TGTGCCAGCAGCGTGGAGGGCCAGCCGTTACACGAGCAGTACTTC. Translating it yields CASSVEGQPLHEQYF.